The 23 T cell receptor beta chains reported below all come from one sample, sequenced in a study of T cells in narcolepsy. TCRdb keeps only in-frame clones here, not all; method: immunoSEQ multiplex PCR. The sample includes around 33,000 clones, about four fifths of them seen just once. The sample was CD45RA- memory CD4+ T cells from PBMCs. The receptors were gathered from a human donor with narcolepsy.

The CDR3 DNA reads as TGTGCCAGTACCCCCGAAGGGGTAGGGGATCAGCCCCAGCATTTT. This codes for CASTPEGVGDQPQHF. V and J are TRBV19 and TRBJ1-5; possibly TRBD1 for D (5 bases). V was shortened by 7 bases and J by 5 bases, with 18 bases between the two germline ends. Germline V gene lookup returns CDR1 LNHDA and CDR2 SQIVND (reference sequence). The length of the CDR3 is 15 residues.

This chain joins TRBV29-1 and TRBJ1-3; D gene ambiguous. Trimming removed 7 bases at V and 2 bases at J, with 6 bases between. Germline V gives CDR1 SQVTM, CDR2 ANQGSEA. The CDR3 consists of 11 residues. The DNA for the CDR3 is TGCAGCGCCACAGCTGGAAACACCATATATTTT. Translated, it gives CSATAGNTIYF.

V usage is TRBV10-3 and J usage is TRBJ2-1, with TRBD1 matching 7 bases. V lost 5 bases and J lost 10; bases outside the gene matches: 8. CDR1 and CDR2 from the germline V gene are ENHRY and SYGVKD. This CDR3 has 13 amino acids. The DNA of the CDR3 is TGTGCCATCAGTATGAGGGGGCAGGGGGAGCAGTTCTTC. It yields the protein CAISMRGQGEQFF.

V and J are TRBV2 and TRBJ1-2; 11 bases fit TRBD1. Germline lookup yields CDR1 SNHLY and CDR2 FYNNEI. CDR3 length equals 14 residues. J lost 3 bases, V lost 6 bases, and 3 bases had no gene match. The CDR3 coding sequence is TGTGCCAGCAGGGACAGGGGGCAAGACTATGGCTACACCTTC. This sequence encodes CASRDRGQDYGYTF.

Concerning this clone itself: Mismatch with germline at one junction end may stem from a read error. The chain uses TRBV29-1 and TRBJ1-1; 7 positions agree with TRBD1. The CDR3 contains 11 residues. Looked up from germline, CDR1 is SQVTM and CDR2 is ANQGSEA. The CDR3 region has the DNA TGCAGCGGCGCGCTACGGGACAGACCGATCTTT. Its translation is CSGALRDRPIF. Full variable domain (rest looked up from reference TRBV29-1 and TRBJ1-1): SAVISQKPSRDICQRGTSLTIQCQVDSQVTMMFWYRQQPGQSLTLIATANQGSEATYESGFVIDKFPISRPNLTFSTLTVSNMSPEDSSIYLCSGALRDRPIFGQGTRLTVV.

The rearrangement links TRBV10-1 to TRBJ2-5; TRBD2 aligns across 10 bases. The J segment lost 7 bases and the V segment lost 5 bases, leaving 7 bases of the junction unmatched. CDR3 length: 14 amino acids. Per germline, CDR1 WNHNN and CDR2 SYGVQD (reference sequence). CDR3 sequence reads: CASSSSGGLGTQYF. The CDR3 bases are TGCGCCAGCAGTTCTAGCGGGGGTCTGGGGACCCAGTACTTC.

This chain's CDR3 is CASSEGSGGTSDTQYF. The CDR3 bases are TGTGCCAGCAGTGAGGGTAGCGGGGGTACAAGTGATACGCAGTATTTT. The chain is built from TRBV6-1 and TRBJ2-3; 9 bases line up with TRBD2. The germline CDR1 and CDR2 sequences are MNHNS and SASEGT. J was trimmed by 6 bases and V by 3 bases; bases with no gene match: 10. This CDR3 has 16 amino acids.

The chain couples TRBV5-4 to TRBJ2-2; tentatively, D is TRBD2 (5 bases). Germline-derived CDR1 and CDR2 are SGHNT and YYREEE (reference sequence). CDR3 length: 16 amino acids. V gave up 7 bases and J gave up 2 bases, with 18 bases separating them. CDR3: CASGVRGKSNTGELFF. CDR3 nucleotide sequence: TGTGCCAGCGGTGTTCGGGGAAAGAGTAACACCGGGGAGCTGTTTTTT. The entire variable domain, with the rest obtained from reference TRBV5-4 and TRBJ2-2, is as follows: ETGVTQSPTHLIKTRGQQVTLRCSSQSGHNTVSWYQQALGQGPQFIFQYYREEENGRGNFPPRFSGLQFPNYSSELNVNALELDDSALYLCASGVRGKSNTGELFFGEGSRLTVL.

The chain uses TRBV7-3 and TRBJ2-5; unclear D gene. The V and J ends lost 1 base and 5 bases respectively, with 8 bases between them. The CDR3 loop spans 13 amino acids. Germline CDR1 reads SGHTA; CDR2 reads FQGTGA. CDR3 sequence (DNA): TGTGCCAGCAGCTTAAACCCCAGGGAGACCCAGTACTTC. Translated, it gives CASSLNPRETQYF. Using reference TRBV7-3 and TRBJ2-5 for the parts outside the CDR3, the full variable domain is GAGVSQTPSNKVTEKGKYVELRCDPISGHTALYWYRQSLGQGPEFLIYFQGTGAADDSGLPNDRFFAVRPEGSVSTLKIQRTERGDSAVYLCASSLNPRETQYFGPGTRLLVL.

The rearrangement links TRBV7-9 to TRBJ2-3; D remains ambiguous. The V end lost 5 bases, the J end lost 4 bases, and 16 bases lay between the germline ends. Germline V gene data show CDR1 as SEHNR and CDR2 as FQNEAQ (reference sequence). The CDR3 length is 15 residues. CDR3 coding DNA: TGTGCCAGCAGCAACCTGGGGATGGGCTCAGATACGCAGTATTTT. It encodes CASSNLGMGSDTQYF.

The chain has TRBV5-2 and TRBJ2-6. TRBV5-2 represents a pseudogene. The CDR3 is 18 residues long. This CDR3 is CASKDRGEYQSRANVLTF. The CDR3 coding sequence is TGTGCCAGCAAGGACCGTGGAGAGTACCAAAGTCGGGCCAACGTCCTGACTTTC.

The chain carries TRBV19 and TRBJ2-5; no firm D call. The CDR3 sequence is 12 residues long. Germline-derived CDR1 and CDR2 are LNHDA and SQIVND (reference sequence). Trimming removed 4 bases at V and 3 bases at J, with 6 bases between. The CDR3 DNA is TGTGCCAGTAGTACGGCAGAAGAGACCCAGTACTTC. Its translation is CASSTAEETQYF.

The gene calls are TRBV6-6 and TRBJ1-6; D is unresolved. The CDR3 covers 14 residues. Germline loops: CDR1 MNHNY, CDR2 SVGAGI (reference sequence). The V end lost 7 bases, the J end lost 5 bases, and 12 bases lay between the germline ends. The CDR3 nucleotides read TGTGCCAGCAAATGGGAGTCGGATAATTCACCCCTCCACTTT. It codes for CASKWESDNSPLHF.

The chain recombines TRBV7-2 with TRBJ2-5, with D uncertain. TRBJ2-7 matches the DNA end more closely, so the J call is doubtful. The germline V gene has CDR1 SGHTA and CDR2 FQGNSA. The CDR3 extends over 12 amino acids. CDR3 sequence reads: CASSLDVGEQYF. The CDR3 nucleotides read TGTGCCAGCAGCTTAGATGTCGGCGAGCAGTACTTC.

The chain employs TRBV5-1 and TRBJ2-1; TRBD1 agrees at 9 bases. V dropped 4 bases and J dropped 7; count of bases not matched to a gene: 9. Germline V gives CDR1 SGHRS, CDR2 YFSETQ. The CDR3 has 15 residues. This CDR3 is CASSLPRQGGNEQFF. In DNA form, the CDR3 reads TGCGCCAGCAGCCTACCTCGACAGGGGGGTAATGAGCAGTTCTTC.

The V call is TRBV7-2, the J call TRBJ1-1; D perhaps matches TRBD1 (5 bases). This CDR3 has 13 residues. V was shortened by 1 base and J by 4 bases, with 7 bases between the two germline ends. Germline V gene sequence: CDR1 SGHTA, CDR2 FQGNSA. The CDR3 spells CASSLGGGTEAFF. The CDR3, as DNA: TGTGCCAGCAGCTTAGGGGGGGGCACTGAAGCTTTCTTT.

The chain couples TRBV11-1 to TRBJ2-5; TRBD2 matches at 12 bases. Germline CDR1 SGHAT, CDR2 FQDESV (reference sequence). CDR3 length equals 18 residues. With 1 base clipped from V and 2 bases from J, the junction kept 8 bases outside the gene matches. The CDR3 DNA is TGTGCCAGCAGCTTAGGTGCTAGCGGGGGGGCGTGGCAAGAGACCCAGTACTTC. Translated, it gives CASSLGASGGAWQETQYF.

The chain has TRBV2 and TRBJ2-7; 10 nucleotides match TRBD2. V was clipped by 6 bases and J by 3 bases; unmatched bases: 5. From germline, CDR1 is SNHLY and CDR2 FYNNEI. This CDR3 region has 14 residues. DNA for the CDR3: TGTGCCAGCAGGGTCAGCGGGGGGGTCTACGAGCAGTACTTC. Protein product: CASRVSGGVYEQYF.

The rearrangement joins TRBV13 to TRBJ2-7; no clear D gene. CDR1 PRHDT and CDR2 FYEKMQ come from the germline V gene (reference sequence). This CDR3 region has 11 residues. The ends were cut back, 3 bases at V and 3 bases at J, with 3 bases in the middle. The CDR3 is CASSFNYEQYF. The CDR3 DNA reads as TGTGCCAGCAGCTTTAACTACGAGCAGTACTTC.

This clone was recorded once. The chain combines TRBV5-4 with TRBJ2-3; D remains unclear. Per germline, CDR1 SGHNT and CDR2 YYREEE (reference sequence). The length of the CDR3 is 15 residues. V shed 4 bases and J shed 0 bases, with 12 bases lying between them. CDR3 in DNA: TGTGCCAGCAGCGCACAGCCGTCTAGCACAGATACGCAGTATTTT. Its protein is CASSAQPSSTDTQYF.

The V gene is TRBV18, the J gene TRBJ2-3; the D gene is possibly TRBD2 (6 bases). The CDR3 covers 13 residues. The germline V gene has CDR1 KGHSH and CDR2 LQKENI. The V gene lost 1 base and the J gene lost 5 bases, with 7 bases spanning the gap. The CDR3 region is CASSPQGGDTQYF. The CDR3, as DNA: TGTGCCAGCTCACCACAGGGAGGAGATACGCAGTATTTT.

This clone is a singleton in its sample. The V call is TRBV5-1, the J call TRBJ1-6; D gene uncertain. The CDR3 extends over 15 amino acids. In germline, CDR1 is SGHRS, CDR2 YFSETQ. Trimming left V 4 bases short and J 5 bases short, with 13 bases between. The CDR3 here is CASSPATMNNSPLHF. The CDR3 DNA reads as TGCGCCAGCAGCCCGGCAACGATGAATAATTCACCCCTCCACTTT. Full variable domain (remainder filled in from reference TRBV5-1 and TRBJ1-6): KAGVTQTPRYLIKTRGQQVTLSCSPISGHRSVSWYQQTPGQGLQFLFEYFSETQRNKGNFPGRFSGRQFSNSRSEMNVSTLELGDSALYLCASSPATMNNSPLHFGNGTRLTVT.

This clone showed up just once. The J gene is TRBJ2-3, the V gene TRBV23-1; D assignment may be TRBD1 or TRBD2 (6 bases each). TRBV23-1 is filed as an ORF, its function uncertain. V gave up 7 bases and J gave up 5 bases, with 13 bases separating them. The CDR3 length is 13 residues. CDR3 sequence: CASKGGSGDTQYF. The CDR3 nucleotides read TGCGCCAGCAAGGGGGGATCCGGAGATACGCAGTATTTT.